This entry is about one TCR beta chain. The antigen remains unidentified. This record belongs to a study of cytomegalovirus exposure and HLA in healthy donors. Use of 60 Vbeta and 13 Jbeta primers characterized the PCR. Assay used: immunoSEQ multiplex PCR; TCRdb lists only in-frame clones, some missing. The sample records 150,000 to 200,000 clones, roughly 80% being singletons. Regarding the study as a whole: A later analysis linked a missense variant in DCLRE1C to the trimming of TCR beta V and J genes. Confirmation in vitro established that a few CMV-associated chains were specific for CMV antigens.

CDR3 length: 14 amino acids. Trimming shortened V by 4 bases and J by 9 bases, and 13 bases separated the two germline ends. Per germline, CDR1 SGHVS and CDR2 FNYEAQ. J is TRBJ1-6 and V is TRBV7-6; TRBD1 is a possible D gene (5 bases). Sequencing input: PBMCs. The source of this sequence is a woman between 25 and 40 years old in good health and CMV-seronegative. This CDR3 is CASSSAGRASPLHF. DNA of the CDR3: TGTGCCAGCAGCTCGGCAGGGAGGGCTTCACCCCTCCACTTT.